Listed here are 2 T cell receptor beta chains from one sample, sequenced in a study of CD8+ T cells in alopecia areata. Reverse transcribed after extraction, RNA yielded cDNA as the sequencing template. Profiled with immunoSEQ multiplex PCR; TCRdb holds only in-frame clones, not every one. The sample has more than 95,000 clones, 47% seen once. Sequences were obtained from NKG2D-low CD8+ T cells sorted from blood. Receptor source: a human donor with alopecia areata.

This clone was counted between two and nine times. The chain is built from TRBV15 and TRBJ2-7; TRBD2 matches 11 bases. Germline V lookup: CDR1 LNHNV, CDR2 YYDKDF (reference sequence). Trimming removed 0 bases from V and 7 bases from J; junction bases left unmatched: 8. CDR3 size: 16 residues. The DNA of the CDR3 is TGTGCCACCAGCAGAGATCCACTAGCGGGAGTTCATGAGCAGTACTTC. Its translation is CATSRDPLAGVHEQYF.

This clone was seen only a few times. The chain recombines TRBV14 with TRBJ1-2; 7 bases line up with TRBD1. V was pared by 5 bases and J by 6 bases, with 9 bases of the junction left unmatched. Germline V gene sequence: CDR1 SGHDN, CDR2 FVKESK. The CDR3 has 14 residues. CDR3 DNA sequence: TGTGCCAGCAGCTTACAGGGGTCAGTGAATGGCTACACCTTC. This gives the protein CASSLQGSVNGYTF.